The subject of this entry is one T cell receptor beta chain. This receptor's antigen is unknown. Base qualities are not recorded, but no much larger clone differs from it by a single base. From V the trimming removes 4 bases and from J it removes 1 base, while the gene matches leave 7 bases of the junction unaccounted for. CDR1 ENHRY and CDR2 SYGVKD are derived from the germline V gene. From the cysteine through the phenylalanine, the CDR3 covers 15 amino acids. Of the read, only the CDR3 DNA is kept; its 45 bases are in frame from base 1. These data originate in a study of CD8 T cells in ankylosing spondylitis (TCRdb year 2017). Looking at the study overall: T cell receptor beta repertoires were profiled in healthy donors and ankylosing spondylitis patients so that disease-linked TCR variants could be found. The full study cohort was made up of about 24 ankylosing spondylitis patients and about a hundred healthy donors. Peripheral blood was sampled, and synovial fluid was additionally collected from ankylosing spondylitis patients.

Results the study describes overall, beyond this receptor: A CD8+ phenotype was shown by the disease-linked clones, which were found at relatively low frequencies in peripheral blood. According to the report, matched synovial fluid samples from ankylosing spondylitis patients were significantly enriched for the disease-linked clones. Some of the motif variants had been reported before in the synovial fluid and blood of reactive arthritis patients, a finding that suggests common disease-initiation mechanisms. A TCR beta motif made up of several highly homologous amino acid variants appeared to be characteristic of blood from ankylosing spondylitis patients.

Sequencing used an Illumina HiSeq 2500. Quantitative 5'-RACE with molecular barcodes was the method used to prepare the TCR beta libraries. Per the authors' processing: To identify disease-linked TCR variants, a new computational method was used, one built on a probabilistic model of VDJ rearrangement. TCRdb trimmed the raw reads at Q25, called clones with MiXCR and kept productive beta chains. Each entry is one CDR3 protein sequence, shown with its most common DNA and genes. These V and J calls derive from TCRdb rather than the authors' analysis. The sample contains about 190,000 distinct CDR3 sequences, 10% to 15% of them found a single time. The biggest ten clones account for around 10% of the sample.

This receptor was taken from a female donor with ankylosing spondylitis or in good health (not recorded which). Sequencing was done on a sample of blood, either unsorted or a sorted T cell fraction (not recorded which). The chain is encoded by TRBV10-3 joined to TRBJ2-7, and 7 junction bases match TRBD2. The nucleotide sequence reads TGTGCCATCAGTGGACCTCCGGGACTATCCTACGAGCAGTACTTC. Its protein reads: CAISGPPGLSYEQYF.